The 27 T cell receptor beta chains given below trace back to one sample, sequenced in a study of cytomegalovirus exposure and HLA in healthy donors. Amplification used 60 Vbeta primers and 13 Jbeta primers. TCRdb's copy holds only in-frame clones and misses some; the assay was immunoSEQ multiplex PCR. The sample has 130,000 to 150,000 clones, roughly 73% seen once. Sequencing input: PBMCs. Every receptor here comes from a woman in her thirties or forties in good health and CMV-seronegative.

This chain joins TRBV7-2 and TRBJ2-1; 7 bases line up with TRBD2. The V gene's germline CDR1 is SGHTA and CDR2 FQGNSA. This CDR3 has 14 residues. V was pared by 11 bases and J by 4 bases, with 11 bases of the junction left unmatched. The CDR3 loop reads CASEASGLYNEQFF. The CDR3 DNA reads as TGTGCCTCCGAGGCTAGCGGACTATACAATGAGCAGTTCTTC.

The rearrangement joins TRBV2 to TRBJ2-2, with 7 positions matching TRBD1. Germline CDR1 is SNHLY and CDR2 is FYNNEI. The CDR3 sequence is 14 residues long. V lost 7 bases to trimming and J lost 7 bases; unmatched junction nucleotides: 9. The CDR3 DNA reads as TGTGCCAGCACGGGTAGGGGGCAACGCGGGGAGCTGTTTTTT. Translation gives CASTGRGQRGELFF.

This clone was recorded a few times. The V gene is TRBV6-5, the J gene TRBJ1-1; D perhaps matches TRBD1 (5 bases). Germline CDR1 reads MNHEY; CDR2 reads SVGAGI. The CDR3 runs to 14 residues. The V gene lost 2 bases and the J gene lost 4 bases, with 11 bases spanning the gap. The CDR3 bases are TGTGCCAGCAGTTACGCCGGCGGGGGCACTGAAGCTTTCTTT. Residues: CASSYAGGGTEAFF.

V gene TRBV5-8 combines with J gene TRBJ2-2, with TRBD1 identical over 7 bases. Germline CDR1 reads SGHTS; CDR2 reads YDEGEE. This CDR3 comprises 17 residues. V shed 1 base, J shed 1 base, and the junction held 7 bases outside the gene matches. The CDR3 is CASSLSVRTGNTGELFF. The CDR3 nucleotides read TGTGCCAGCAGCTTGAGCGTCAGGACAGGGAACACCGGGGAGCTGTTTTTT. The variable domain in full, with the rest retrieved from reference TRBV5-8 and TRBJ2-2, is EAGVTQSPTHLIKTRGQQATLRCSPISGHTSVYWYQQALGLGLQFLLWYDEGEERNRGNFPPRFSGRQFPNYSSELNVNALELEDSALYLCASSLSVRTGNTGELFFGEGSRLTVL.

The chain employs TRBV28 and TRBJ2-7; TRBD1 matches at 7 bases. CDR1 is MDHEN, CDR2 SYDVKM, per germline. The CDR3 is made up of 13 amino acids. J was trimmed by 4 bases and V by 7 bases; bases with no gene match: 7. Written as DNA, the CDR3 is TGTGCCAGCATAGGACAGGCTACATACGAGCAGTACGTC. It yields the protein CASIGQATYEQYV.

V usage is TRBV5-1 and J usage is TRBJ2-7; D is possibly TRBD1 (7 bases). Germline CDR1 SGHRS, CDR2 YFSETQ. The CDR3 length is 16 residues. V gave up 0 bases and J gave up 0 bases, with 13 bases separating them. In DNA, the CDR3 is TGCGCCAGCAGCTTGGCCGGGGGACAGTACTCCTACGAGCAGTACTTC. It translates to CASSLAGGQYSYEQYF.

This clone turned up a few times. The chain joins TRBV5-1 to TRBJ1-1, with TRBD1 as a possible D gene (5 bases). Germline loops: CDR1 SGHRS, CDR2 YFSETQ. The V gene lost 1 base and the J gene lost 5 bases, with 18 bases spanning the gap. This CDR3 is built from 16 residues. CDR3 DNA sequence: TGCGCCAGCAGCTTGTCCCAGGGAGGAGTTTTGACTGAAGCTTTCTTT. Translated, it gives CASSLSQGGVLTEAFF.

The chain carries TRBV7-2 and TRBJ1-5; TRBD1 matches at 10 bases. With 5 bases clipped from V and 5 bases from J, the junction kept 3 bases outside the gene matches. Per germline, CDR1 SGHTA and CDR2 FQGNSA. The CDR3 length is 14 residues. The DNA of the CDR3 is TGTGCCAGCAGCCGTGGGACAGGGGATCAGCCCCAGCATTTT. Translation: CASSRGTGDQPQHF. Together with reference TRBV7-2 and TRBJ1-5, the CDR3 gives the full variable domain: GAGVSQSPSNKVTEKGKDVELRCDPISGHTALYWYRQSLGQGLEFLIYFQGNSAPDKSGLPSDRFSAERTGGSVSTLTIQRTQQEDSAVYLCASSRGTGDQPQHFGDGTRLSIL.

The chain joins TRBV15 to TRBJ1-1; a weak D match, TRBD1 (5 bases). The V gene lost 0 bases and the J gene lost 0 bases, with 14 bases spanning the gap. The germline V gene has CDR1 LNHNV and CDR2 YYDKDF (reference sequence). The CDR3 has 17 amino acids. DNA of the CDR3: TGTGCCACCAGCAGAGATGGGGCAGGTTCTATGAACACTGAAGCTTTCTTT. Translated, it gives CATSRDGAGSMNTEAFF.

The CDR3 nucleotides read TGTGCCAGCAGCCAAGATTCGGGGAGGAAGGATCAGCCCCAGCATTTT. Translation gives CASSQDSGRKDQPQHF. The genes are TRBV4-2 and TRBJ1-5, with D hard to call. This CDR3 spans 16 amino acids. Germline CDR1 is LGHNA and CDR2 is YNFKEQ. V dropped 0 bases and J dropped 5 bases, with 14 bases sitting between them.

The chain is built from TRBV7-9 and TRBJ2-1, with TRBD1 identical over 12 bases. Germline assignment: CDR1 SEHNR and CDR2 FQNEAQ (reference sequence). Unmatched junction bases numbered 8, after V lost 5 bases and J lost 9 bases. This CDR3 has 15 residues. For the CDR3, the DNA is TGTGCCAGCAGCATAACGGGGACAGGGGGCAGTGAGCAGTTCTTC. This encodes CASSITGTGGSEQFF.

The chain combines TRBV15 with TRBJ2-1, with D possibly TRBD2 on 5 matching bases. V was pared by 5 bases and J by 2 bases, with 13 bases between. Germline CDR1 is LNHNV and CDR2 is YYDKDF (reference sequence). The CDR3 has 15 residues. The CDR3 region has the DNA TGTGCCACCAGCGAGAGGGCCCTACCCTACAATGAGCAGTTCTTC. Protein: CATSERALPYNEQFF. Full variable domain (remainder filled in from reference TRBV15 and TRBJ2-1): DAMVIQNPRYQVTQFGKPVTLSCSQTLNHNVMYWYQQKSSQAPKLLFHYYDKDFNNEADTPDNFQSRRPNTSFCFLDIRSPGLGDTAMYLCATSERALPYNEQFFGPGTRLTVL.

The gene calls are TRBV2 and TRBJ2-7, with D perhaps matching TRBD2 (5 bases). There are 14 residues in the CDR3. V was clipped by 8 bases and J by 3 bases, with 17 bases between them. The germline CDR1 and CDR2 sequences are SNHLY and FYNNEI. The CDR3 sequence: CASVSVSEGYEQYV. CDR3 in DNA: TGTGCCAGCGTGTCGGTGAGTGAGGGCTACGAGCAGTACGTC.

This clone came up a few times. Other DNA variants within this sample encode the same CDR3. The chain is built from TRBV2 and TRBJ2-6; TRBD1 aligns across 8 bases. Germline V lookup: CDR1 SNHLY, CDR2 FYNNEI. This CDR3 spans 16 amino acids. Trimming removed 5 bases from V and 2 bases from J; junction bases left unmatched: 5. CDR3 sequence (DNA): TGTGCCAGCAGTTCTGGGACAGGAACTGGGGCCAACGTCCTGACTTTC. It yields the protein CASSSGTGTGANVLTF.

This chain links TRBV15 with TRBJ1-4; TRBD1 is a possible D gene (6 bases). This CDR3 region has 12 residues. Germline V CDR1 and CDR2: LNHNV, YYDKDF (reference sequence). Trimming cost V 0 bases and J 13 bases, with 9 bases left between them. The DNA of the CDR3 is TGTGCCACCAGCAGAGATCGGGACACACTGTTTTTT. It specifies CATSRDRDTLFF.

The V gene is TRBV5-1, the J gene TRBJ2-3, with TRBD2 matching over 10 bases. V was clipped by 7 bases and J by 4 bases; unmatched bases: 9. CDR3 length: 15 amino acids. Germline V gene data show CDR1 as SGHRS and CDR2 as YFSETQ. CDR3 sequence: CASGPGTSVSDTQYF. DNA for the CDR3: TGCGCCAGCGGGCCCGGGACTAGCGTTTCAGATACGCAGTATTTT.

As for this clone: A read error may produce the germline difference seen at one junction end. The genes are TRBV7-7 and TRBJ2-3; D may be TRBD1 (6 bases). Per germline, CDR1 SSHAT and CDR2 FNYEAQ (reference sequence). CDR3 length: 14 amino acids. The CDR3 nucleotides read TGTGCTAGCAGCTTAGATAGGGGGACAGATACGCAGTATTTT. Its protein is CASSLDRGTDTQYF. Full variable domain (outside the CDR3, taken from reference TRBV7-7 and TRBJ2-3): GAGVSQSPRYKVTKRGQDVTLRCDPISSHATLYWYQQALGQGPEFLTYFNYEAQPDKSGLPSDRFSAERPEGSISTLTIQRTEQRDSAMYRCASSLDRGTDTQYFGPGTRLTVL.

The chain has TRBV2 and TRBJ1-5; D is unclear. CDR1 is SNHLY, CDR2 FYNNEI, per germline. The germline V and J ends were trimmed by 5 bases and 6 bases, with 20 bases remaining between them. The CDR3 runs to 16 residues. Here the CDR3 reads CASSPETTLRVQPQHF. In nucleotides, the CDR3 is TGTGCCAGCAGTCCAGAGACAACCCTTAGAGTTCAGCCCCAGCATTTT.

This clone has more than one count but fewer than ten. The chain recombines TRBV28 with TRBJ1-1; D is unclear. This CDR3 region has 13 residues. Germline-derived CDR1 and CDR2 are MDHEN and SYDVKM. V shed 2 bases and J shed 5 bases, with 9 bases lying between them. Here the CDR3 reads CASSLGRETEAFF. In DNA form, the CDR3 reads TGTGCCAGCAGTTTAGGGCGTGAAACTGAAGCTTTCTTT.

The rearrangement uses TRBV5-1 and TRBJ1-3; D is perhaps TRBD1 (5 bases). V lost 0 bases to trimming and J lost 4 bases, with 11 bases between them. The CDR3 extends over 15 amino acids. CDR1 and CDR2 (germline): SGHRS, YFSETQ. The CDR3, as DNA: TGCGCCAGCAGCTTGGTGGCAGGGTCAGGAAACACCATATATTTT. Translating it yields CASSLVAGSGNTIYF.

Only one count was recorded for this clone. The V and J genes are TRBV29-1 and TRBJ2-3; D not resolved. Per the germline V gene, CDR1 is SQVTM and CDR2 is ANQGSEA. The CDR3 runs 12 residues. V gave up 4 bases and J gave up 3 bases, with 8 bases separating them. The CDR3 coding sequence is TGCAGCGTTGCTCCCGGGACAGATACGCAGTATTTT. It specifies CSVAPGTDTQYF.

The chain employs TRBV6-5 and TRBJ2-3, with a possible D match to TRBD2 (6 bases). Germline-derived CDR1 and CDR2 are MNHEY and SVGAGI. CDR3 length: 15 amino acids. V was trimmed by 2 bases and J by 1 base, leaving 10 bases between them. Here the CDR3 reads CASSYESGGTDTQYF. CDR3 DNA: TGTGCCAGCAGTTACGAGTCGGGGGGCACAGATACGCAGTATTTT.

The chain recombines TRBV9 with TRBJ1-3; D may be TRBD1 (6 bases). The V gene lost 2 bases and the J gene lost 0 bases, with 9 bases spanning the gap. In germline, CDR1 is SGDLS, CDR2 YYNGEE. The CDR3 has 15 amino acids. The CDR3 bases are TGTGCCAGCAGCGTTAGGGGGAACTCTGGAAACACCATATATTTT. Amino acids: CASSVRGNSGNTIYF.

The V call is TRBV4-3, the J call TRBJ2-2; no clear D. Germline CDR1 is LGHNA and CDR2 is YSLEER. The CDR3 length is 15 residues. Trimming shortened V by 0 bases and J by 6 bases, and 11 bases separated the two germline ends. CDR3 in DNA: TGCGCCAGCAGCCAAGAGGTCTACTCCCCCGGGGAGCTGTTTTTT. Translation: CASSQEVYSPGELFF.

This chain links TRBV4-2 with TRBJ2-2; 13 positions match TRBD2. CDR1 and CDR2 from the germline V gene are LGHNA and YNFKEQ. The CDR3 sequence is 18 residues long. The V gene end was trimmed by 0 bases and the J gene end by 4 bases; junction bases not matched to a gene: 5. The CDR3 region has the DNA TGTGCCAGCAGCCAAGAACCCCGACTAGCGGGGGGCACCGGGGAGCTGTTTTTT. Amino acid sequence: CASSQEPRLAGGTGELFF.

The chain links TRBV4-3 to TRBJ1-1, with D possibly TRBD1 on 5 matching bases. The germline V and J ends were trimmed by 0 bases and 1 base, with 9 bases remaining between them. The CDR3 runs 15 residues. Germline V gene lookup returns CDR1 LGHNA and CDR2 YSLEER. The CDR3, as DNA: TGCGCCAGCAGCCAAGACCACAGGACGAACACTGAAGCTTTCTTT. Translation gives CASSQDHRTNTEAFF.

V and J are TRBV5-4 and TRBJ2-5, with 16 bases fitting TRBD2. The CDR3 extends over 20 amino acids. V was clipped by 0 bases and J by 5 bases; unmatched bases: 13. Germline CDR1 and CDR2: SGHNT and YYREEE (reference sequence). The CDR3 spells CASSLGGTSGGAGLGETQYF. The CDR3 DNA follows: TGTGCCAGCAGCTTGGGCGGGACTAGCGGGGGGGCCGGATTAGGTGAGACCCAGTACTTC.